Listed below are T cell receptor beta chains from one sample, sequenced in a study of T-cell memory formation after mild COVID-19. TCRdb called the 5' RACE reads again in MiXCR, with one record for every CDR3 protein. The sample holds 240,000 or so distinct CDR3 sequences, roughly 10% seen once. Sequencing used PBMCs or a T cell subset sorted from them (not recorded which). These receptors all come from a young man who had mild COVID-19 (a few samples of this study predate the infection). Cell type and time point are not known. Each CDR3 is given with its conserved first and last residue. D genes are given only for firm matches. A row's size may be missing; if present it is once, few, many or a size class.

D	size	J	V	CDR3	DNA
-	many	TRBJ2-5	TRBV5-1	CASSPNGGETQYF	TGCGCCAGCAGCCCCAACGGAGGGGAGACCCAGTACTTC
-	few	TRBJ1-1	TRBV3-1	CASSHRDSGYTEAFF	TGTGCCAGCAGCCACCGGGACTCGGGATACACTGAAGCTTTCTTT
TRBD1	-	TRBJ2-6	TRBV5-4	CASRPWAGQGSGANVLTF	TGTGCCAGCAGACCATGGGCGGGACAGGGGTCTGGGGCCAACGTCCTGACTTTC
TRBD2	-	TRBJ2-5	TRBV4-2	CASSQDRSGGPATQYF	TGTGCCAGCAGCCAAGATCGCAGCGGGGGGCCGGCGACCCAGTACTTC
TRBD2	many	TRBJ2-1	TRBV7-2	CASSSRQASLAGSRASYNEQFF	TGTGCCAGCAGCTCCAGACAGGCAAGTCTAGCGGGTTCACGGGCCTCCTACAATGAGCAGTTCTTC
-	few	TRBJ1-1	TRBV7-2	CASSLVGNPKAFF	TGTGCCAGCAGCTTAGTGGGGAATCCTAAAGCTTTCTTT
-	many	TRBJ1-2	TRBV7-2	CASSFGANYGYTF	TGTGCCAGCAGCTTTGGGGCTAACTATGGCTACACCTTC
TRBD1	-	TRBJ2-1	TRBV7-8	CASSPDRSVTYNEQFF	TGTGCCAGCAGCCCGGACAGGAGTGTAACCTACAATGAGCAGTTCTTC
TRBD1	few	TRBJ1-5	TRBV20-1	CSAGQTGGGNQPQHF	TGCAGTGCTGGGCAGACAGGGGGCGGCAATCAGCCCCAGCATTTT
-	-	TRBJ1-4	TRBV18	CASSPATRATNEKLFF	TGTGCCAGCTCACCCGCCACCAGGGCAACTAATGAAAAACTGTTTTTT
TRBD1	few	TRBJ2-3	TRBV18	CASSPDRGADTQYF	TGTGCCAGCTCACCGGACAGGGGTGCCGATACGCAGTATTTT